Each of the 27 T cell receptor beta chains below was sequenced from the same sample in a study of OX40 agonist ivuxolimab in advanced cancers. Assay: immunoSEQ multiplex PCR; the TCRdb copy retains only in-frame clones and omits some. This sample has around 25,000 clones, with 85% found just once. The sample here was CD4+ or CD8+ T cells sorted from blood, taken in a trial of the OX40 agonist ivuxolimab. All receptors come from an adult with an advanced solid tumor such as melanoma, head and neck, liver or kidney cancer.

V and J are TRBV18 and TRBJ2-7; 11 bases line up with TRBD1. Losses at the gene ends were 6 bases for V and 9 bases for J; bases not matched to a gene: 10. This CDR3 region has 14 residues. Germline-derived CDR1 and CDR2 are KGHSH and LQKENI. In DNA form, the CDR3 reads TGTGCCAGCTCGATCGGACAGGGGGCAGAATTGCAGTACTTC. Residues: CASSIGQGAELQYF.

This chain uses TRBV11-2 with TRBJ2-3, with 10 bases fitting TRBD2. This CDR3 contains 18 residues. With 7 bases clipped from V and 4 bases from J, the junction kept 17 bases outside the gene matches. The germline CDR1 and CDR2 sequences are SGHAT and FQNNGV. As DNA, the CDR3 is TGTGCCAGCACCATTAGGGGTCGAAGCGGGGGGGCTCCAGATACGCAGTATTTT. Translated, it gives CASTIRGRSGGAPDTQYF.

In its sample, this clone was seen once. The chain links TRBV9 to TRBJ1-1; possibly TRBD1 for D (6 bases). CDR1 and CDR2 from the germline V gene are SGDLS and YYNGEE. The CDR3 spans 15 residues. Deletions cut 3 bases from V and 4 bases from J, with 16 bases between. The CDR3 here is CASSGGPGGITEAFF. For the CDR3, the DNA is TGTGCCAGCAGCGGCGGGCCGGGGGGCATCACTGAAGCTTTCTTT.

The chain recombines TRBV6-1 with TRBJ1-1; 10 nucleotides line up with TRBD1. There are 14 residues in the CDR3. Germline values: CDR1 MNHNS, CDR2 SASEGT. Trimming removed 4 bases from V and 4 bases from J; junction bases left unmatched: 3. CDR3: CASSGQGAGTEAFF. In DNA form, the CDR3 reads TGTGCCAGCAGTGGACAGGGGGCGGGCACTGAAGCTTTCTTT.

The chain couples TRBV30 to TRBJ1-5; D gene ambiguous. Trimming shortened V by 0 bases and J by 2 bases, and 11 bases separated the two germline ends. Looked up from germline, CDR1 is GTSNPN and CDR2 is SVGIG (reference sequence). This CDR3 contains 15 residues. This CDR3 is CAWSVTGRRNQPQHF. In nucleotides, the CDR3 is TGTGCCTGGAGTGTAACCGGTAGGCGCAATCAGCCCCAGCATTTT.

V gene TRBV19 combines with J gene TRBJ2-5; a possible D gene is TRBD2 (6 bases). Germline loops: CDR1 LNHDA, CDR2 SQIVND (reference sequence). The CDR3 loop spans 14 amino acids. V gave up 3 bases and J gave up 1 base, with 9 bases separating them. CDR3 nucleotide sequence: TGTGCCAGTAGTATCGTTAGCGGCCAAGAGACCCAGTACTTC. As protein: CASSIVSGQETQYF.

Details on this clone: A junction end diverges from the germline sequence, so it may reflect a read error. The chain uses TRBV10-3 and TRBJ2-3; no firm D call. Per germline, CDR1 ENHRY and CDR2 SYGVKD. CDR3 length equals 14 residues. The CDR3 region is CASSDSMSTDTQYF. As DNA, the CDR3 is TGTGCCAGCAGTGACTCTATGAGCACAGATACGCAGTATTTT.

This clone was recorded once. V is TRBV5-1 and J is TRBJ1-1; D uncertain. Germline lookup yields CDR1 SGHRS and CDR2 YFSETQ. The CDR3 loop spans 13 amino acids. V gave up 3 bases and J gave up 1 base, with 7 bases separating them. CDR3 sequence reads: CASSSEWNTEAFF. CDR3 nucleotide sequence: TGCGCCAGCAGCTCCGAATGGAACACTGAAGCTTTCTTT.

A note on this clone: At one of its ends the junction is not consistent with the germline gene, which may arise from a read error. The V and J genes are TRBV30 and TRBJ2-7; D is possibly TRBD2 (6 bases). This CDR3 is 12 amino acids long. Germline V gene lookup returns CDR1 GTSNPN and CDR2 SVGIG (reference sequence). CDR3 loop: CAWSVQEGTSRF. Written as DNA, the CDR3 is TGTGCCTGGAGTGTACAGGAAGGGACTTCACGATTC.

The chain is built from TRBV5-1 and TRBJ2-5, with a tentative D call TRBD1 (5 bases). Germline V gene sequence: CDR1 SGHRS, CDR2 YFSETQ. The CDR3 runs to 13 residues. Trimming cost V 4 bases and J 4 bases, with 11 bases left between them. The CDR3 reads CASSAGSRETQYF. The CDR3 coding sequence is TGCGCCAGCAGCGCAGGGTCGCGAGAGACCCAGTACTTC. Full variable domain (rest looked up from reference TRBV5-1 and TRBJ2-5): KAGVTQTPRYLIKTRGQQVTLSCSPISGHRSVSWYQQTPGQGLQFLFEYFSETQRNKGNFPGRFSGRQFSNSRSEMNVSTLELGDSALYLCASSAGSRETQYFGPGTRLLVL.

This sequence joins TRBV29-1 and TRBJ2-1; TRBD2 matches at 8 bases. CDR1 is SQVTM and CDR2 is ANQGSEA in the germline V gene. V lost 5 bases to trimming and J lost 3 bases; unmatched junction nucleotides: 6. The CDR3 contains 14 residues. The CDR3 loop is CSVSGRGFYNEQFF. The CDR3 region has the DNA TGCAGCGTTAGCGGGAGAGGCTTCTACAATGAGCAGTTCTTC.

The rearrangement joins TRBV5-4 to TRBJ2-5; 8 bases line up with TRBD2. J lost 5 bases, V lost 4 bases, and 13 bases had no gene match. The CDR3 has 16 residues. CDR1 and CDR2 from the germline V gene are SGHNT and YYREEE (reference sequence). CDR3 sequence (DNA): TGTGCCAGCAGCCTAGCCCGGAGTAGCGGGGAGGAGACCCAGTACTTC. The encoded protein is CASSLARSSGEETQYF.

Note on this clone: At one boundary the junction diverges from the germline segment, which might be a read error. Other DNA sequences in the same sample also yield this CDR3. V and J are TRBV5-1 and TRBJ2-2; possibly TRBD1 or TRBD2 for D (6 bases each). There are 14 residues in the CDR3. Germline-derived CDR1 and CDR2 are SGHRS and YFSETQ. The CDR3 is CASSAGQNTGELFF. For the CDR3, the DNA is TGCGCCAGCAGCGCGGGACAAAACACCGGGGAACTGTTTTTT.

J is TRBJ2-1 and V is TRBV12-5, with TRBD1 identical over 7 bases. CDR1 and CDR2 from the germline V gene are LGHNT and FRNRAP. The CDR3 runs to 15 residues. Trimming took 5 bases from V and 5 from J; bases not matched to a gene: 9. The DNA of the CDR3 is TGTGCTAGTGGTGTAGGACAGGCCTTAAACAATGAGCAGTTCTTC. As protein: CASGVGQALNNEQFF.

This clone is a singleton in its sample. At one end, the junction sequence differs from germline, possibly due to a read error. This chain connects TRBV19 to TRBJ1-3, with unresolved D. Germline-derived CDR1 and CDR2 are LNHDA and SQIVND (reference sequence). The CDR3 loop spans 12 amino acids. CDR3 coding DNA: TGTGCCAGTAGTATACTTGGAGACACCATATATTTT. Protein sequence: CASSILGDTIYF.

This sequence joins TRBV11-2 and TRBJ1-5; D gene ambiguous. From germline, CDR1 is SGHAT and CDR2 FQNNGV. Trimming removed 0 bases from V and 6 bases from J, with 6 bases in between. This CDR3 region has 13 residues. CDR3: CASSLDVGQPQHF. Written as DNA, the CDR3 is TGTGCCAGCAGCTTAGATGTAGGTCAGCCCCAGCATTTT. The full variable domain, completed using reference TRBV11-2 and TRBJ1-5, is EAGVAQSPRYKIIEKRQSVAFWCNPISGHATLYWYQQILGQGPKLLIQFQNNGVVDDSQLPKDRFSAERLKGVDSTLKIQPAKLEDSAVYLCASSLDVGQPQHFGDGTRLSIL.

The V and J genes are TRBV19 and TRBJ2-3; D is perhaps TRBD1 (5 bases). The CDR3 consists of 14 residues. Trimming shortened V by 6 bases and J by 2 bases, and 12 bases separated the two germline ends. The germline gives CDR1 LNHDA, CDR2 SQIVND (reference sequence). As DNA, the CDR3 is TGTGCCAGTAGGGTAGGACATATCACAGATACGCAGTATTTT. It translates to CASRVGHITDTQYF.

This chain links TRBV9 with TRBJ2-3, with a tentative D call TRBD2 (6 bases). Trimming pared 1 base from V and 3 bases from J, leaving 9 bases between. CDR1 and CDR2 from the germline V gene are SGDLS and YYNGEE. The length of the CDR3 is 14 residues. The chain's CDR3 is CASSVRDSTDTQYF. The CDR3 nucleotides are TGTGCCAGCAGCGTAAGGGACTCTACAGATACGCAGTATTTT. Full variable domain (remainder filled in from reference TRBV9 and TRBJ2-3): DSGVTQTPKHLITATGQRVTLRCSPRSGDLSVYWYQQSLDQGLQFLIQYYNGEERAKGNILERFSAQQFPDLHSELNLSSLELGDSALYFCASSVRDSTDTQYFGPGTRLTVL.

The chain combines TRBV5-6 with TRBJ2-3, with no clear D. Trimming took off 8 bases at V and 0 bases at J, with 22 bases between the two ends. This CDR3 has 17 amino acids. Germline CDR1 is SGHDT and CDR2 is YYEEEE. CDR3 sequence reads: CASRSGVLGPSTDTQYF. The CDR3 DNA is TGTGCCAGTCGCAGTGGAGTGTTAGGGCCGAGCACAGATACGCAGTATTTT.

The V gene is TRBV2, the J gene TRBJ1-1; D unresolved. The V gene's germline CDR1 is SNHLY and CDR2 FYNNEI. The CDR3 sequence is 13 residues long. Trimming removed 4 bases at V and 4 bases at J, with 10 bases between. CDR3 nucleotides: TGTGCCAGCAGTGTGGGCCAGACCACTGAAGCTTTCTTT. This sequence encodes CASSVGQTTEAFF.

V is TRBV30 and J is TRBJ1-3; a weak D match, TRBD1 (5 bases). Trimming removed 2 bases at V and 0 bases at J, with 8 bases between. The CDR3 has 14 amino acids. CDR1 GTSNPN and CDR2 SVGIG come from the germline V gene (reference sequence). CDR3 DNA sequence: TGTGCCTGGAGTACCGGGACCTCTGGAAACACCATATATTTT. Translating it yields CAWSTGTSGNTIYF.

The chain couples TRBV27 to TRBJ2-3; D gene unclear. Germline values: CDR1 MNHEY, CDR2 SMNVEV (reference sequence). The CDR3 sequence is 13 residues long. The ends were cut back, 3 bases at V and 2 bases at J, with 6 bases in the middle. DNA of the CDR3: TGTGCCAGCAGTTTCCAATACACAGATACGCAGTATTTT. Protein sequence: CASSFQYTDTQYF.

The genes are TRBV29-1 and TRBJ2-7; 9 positions match TRBD1. The V gene's germline CDR1 is SQVTM and CDR2 ANQGSEA. V was clipped by 4 bases and J by 4 bases; unmatched bases: 8. There are 14 residues in the CDR3. For the CDR3, the DNA is TGCAGCGTTGCTCCCGCGACAGGGGGATACGAGCAGTACTTC. Its protein product is CSVAPATGGYEQYF.

The chain joins TRBV28 to TRBJ2-1; 8 nucleotides align to TRBD2. The CDR3 contains 17 residues. Trimming took 2 bases from V and 6 from J; bases not matched to a gene: 12. CDR1 is MDHEN and CDR2 is SYDVKM in the germline V gene. The CDR3 DNA is TGTGCCAGCAGTTTAGTCCGGGGGACGGCGGGAGGCAATGAGCAGTTCTTC. Protein product: CASSLVRGTAGGNEQFF.

The rearrangement uses TRBV27 and TRBJ1-1; no clear D gene. The V gene's germline CDR1 is MNHEY and CDR2 SMNVEV (reference sequence). This CDR3 contains 13 residues. V lost 0 bases and J lost 2, with 4 bases in between. In DNA, the CDR3 is TGTGCCAGCAGTTTATCCGCTAACACTGAAGCTTTCTTT. Amino acids: CASSLSANTEAFF.

The gene calls are TRBV7-2 and TRBJ2-3, with D perhaps matching TRBD2 (5 bases). The ends were cut back, 5 bases at V and 9 bases at J, with 15 bases in the middle. CDR1 is SGHTA, CDR2 FQGNSA, per germline. The CDR3 sequence is 13 residues long. Here the CDR3 DNA reads TGTGCCAGCAGCCAATCCTCACGGAGGACGCAGTATTTT. Its protein product is CASSQSSRRTQYF.

The chain combines TRBV10-3 with TRBJ2-1, with 9 bases aligning to TRBD2. The CDR3 is made up of 15 amino acids. Germline assignment: CDR1 ENHRY and CDR2 SYGVKD. Trimming cost V 5 bases and J 0 bases; bases outside gene matches: 2. The DNA of the CDR3 is TGTGCCATCAGTTTTAGCGGGAGCTCCTACAATGAGCAGTTCTTC. Its protein is CAISFSGSSYNEQFF.